This entry describes one T cell receptor (beta chain). Its matching antigen is unknown. CDR3 length: 15 residues. With V trimmed by 4 bases and J by 4 bases, 6 bases remained unmatched. Germline V gene lookup returns CDR1 SGHDT and CDR2 YYEEEE. This entry comes from a study of STAT3 mutations in large granular lymphocyte leukemia. Average productive template count per sample was some 44,000. Libraries were prepared by immunoSEQ multiplex PCR; TCRdb keeps only in-frame clonotypes and omits some of them. The sample lists about 42,000 clones; around 80% were seen once. Findings of the study overall: Every T-LGLL patient had at least one immunodominant TCRbeta clonotype. TCR clonotype switching after therapy occurred in about 35% of the 18 patients. Treatment regimens differed across patients between samplings.

Sequenced input: PBMCs. The origin of this receptor is a human donor with T large granular lymphocyte leukemia. Some clones in this sample may be carry-over from other donors' samples. V gene TRBV5-6 combines with J gene TRBJ2-7, with 12 bases fitting TRBD1. The DNA for the CDR3 is TGTGCCAGCAGCCCTCCGGGACAGGGGGCTTACGAGCAGTACGTC. This gives the protein CASSPPGQGAYEQYV.